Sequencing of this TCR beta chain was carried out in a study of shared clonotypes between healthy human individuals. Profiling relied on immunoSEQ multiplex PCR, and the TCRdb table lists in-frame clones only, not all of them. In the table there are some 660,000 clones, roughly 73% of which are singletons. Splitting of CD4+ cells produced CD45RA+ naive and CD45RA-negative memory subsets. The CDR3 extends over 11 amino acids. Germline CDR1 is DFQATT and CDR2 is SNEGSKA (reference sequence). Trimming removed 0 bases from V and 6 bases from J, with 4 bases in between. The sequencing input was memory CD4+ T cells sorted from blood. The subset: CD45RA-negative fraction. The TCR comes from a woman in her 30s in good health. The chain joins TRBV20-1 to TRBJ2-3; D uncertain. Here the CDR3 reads CSARDGDTQYF. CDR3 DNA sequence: TGCAGTGCTAGAGATGGGGATACGCAGTATTTT.